This T cell receptor beta chain was sequenced during a study of blood T cell repertoires in COVID-19. Study details: COVID-19 samples, acute and convalescent, were from the United States, Italy and Spain. T cells, B-cell-depleted T cells, or PBMCs supplied cDNA or gDNA.

Under the authors' procedure: Reference gene primers were amplified, and this amplification served to estimate nucleated cell counts. Profiling relied on immunoSEQ multiplex PCR, and the TCRdb table lists in-frame clones only, not all of them. Clonal size and the V and J genes are those of that table, whereas D and trimming came from the DNA. The sample has about 170,000 clones; around 74% are singletons. CDR3 length equals 16 residues. Germline CDR1 WSHSY, CDR2 SAAADI. V dropped 7 bases and J dropped 4; count of bases not matched to a gene: 11. This rearrangement joins TRBV10-2 to TRBJ2-1; 9 bases fit TRBD2. Source material: peripheral blood. The receptor was isolated from a man in his 70s with acute or convalescent COVID-19. In DNA form, the CDR3 reads TGCGCCAGCAAAGATAGCGGGAGTGGTACTTACAATGAGCAGTTCTTC. Its protein is CASKDSGSGTYNEQFF.